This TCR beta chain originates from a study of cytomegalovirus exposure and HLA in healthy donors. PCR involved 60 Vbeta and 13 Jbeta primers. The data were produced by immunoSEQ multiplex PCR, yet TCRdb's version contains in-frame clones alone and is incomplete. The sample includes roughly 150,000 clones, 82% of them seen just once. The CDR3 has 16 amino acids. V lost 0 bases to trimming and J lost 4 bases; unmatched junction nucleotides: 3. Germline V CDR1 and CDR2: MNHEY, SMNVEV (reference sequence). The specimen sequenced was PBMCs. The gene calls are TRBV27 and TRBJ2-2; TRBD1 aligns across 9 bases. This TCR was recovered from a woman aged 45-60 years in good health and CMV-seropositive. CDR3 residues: CASSLSGTGRTGELFF. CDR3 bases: TGTGCCAGCAGTTTATCCGGGACAGGGCGCACCGGGGAGCTGTTTTTT.